These T cell receptor beta chains were read from a single sample in a study of PD-1 blockade in classical Hodgkin lymphoma. Assay used: immunoSEQ multiplex PCR; TCRdb lists only in-frame clones, some missing. The sample lists around 25,000 clones, about 85% occurring once. The specimen was CD4+ T cells from blood, collected before the fourth cycle of nivolumab. These receptors all come from a human donor with classical Hodgkin lymphoma. Each CDR3 is given with its conserved first and last residue. The D gene is left open where the match is weak. Not every row has a clone size; where given, it reads once, few, many or a size class.

clone_size: once; v_call: TRBV19; j_call: TRBJ2-7; d_call: .; cdr3_aa: CASSIGGSKLEQYF; cdr3_nt: TGTGCCAGTAGTATCGGAGGGAGCAAACTCGAGCAGTACTTC
clone_size: .; v_call: TRBV2; j_call: TRBJ2-7; d_call: .; cdr3_aa: CASGGSAVPGEQYF; cdr3_nt: TGTGCCAGCGGAGGGTCAGCGGTCCCGGGGGAGCAGTACTTC
clone_size: .; v_call: TRBV5-1; j_call: TRBJ2-3; d_call: TRBD2; cdr3_aa: CASSLGSGGTDTQYF; cdr3_nt: TGCGCCAGCAGCTTGGGTAGCGGGGGCACAGATACGCAGTATTTT
clone_size: .; v_call: TRBV5-1; j_call: TRBJ2-7; d_call: TRBD1; cdr3_aa: CASNPGQGAYEQYF; cdr3_nt: TGCGCCAGCAACCCCGGACAGGGGGCATACGAGCAGTACTTC
clone_size: .; v_call: TRBV5-1; j_call: TRBJ2-3; d_call: .; cdr3_aa: CASRLEPFRGTDTQYF; cdr3_nt: TGCGCCAGCAGACTTGAACCGTTCCGGGGCACAGATACGCAGTATTTT
clone_size: .; v_call: TRBV27; j_call: TRBJ2-3; d_call: .; cdr3_aa: CASSRYGGDTQYF; cdr3_nt: TGTGCCAGCAGCCGGTATGGGGGAGATACGCAGTATTTT
clone_size: .; v_call: TRBV18; j_call: TRBJ2-3; d_call: TRBD1; cdr3_aa: CASSPTGGIDTQYF; cdr3_nt: TGTGCCAGCTCGCCAACAGGGGGTATTGATACGCAGTATTTT
clone_size: .; v_call: TRBV21-1; j_call: TRBJ2-3; d_call: .; cdr3_aa: CASSGLACTDTQYF; cdr3_nt: TGTGCCAGCAGCGGACTAGCGTGCACAGATACGCAGTATTTT
clone_size: once; v_call: TRBV27; j_call: TRBJ1-1; d_call: .; cdr3_aa: CASSVGGKNTEAFF; cdr3_nt: TGTGCCAGCAGTGTCGGGGGAAAGAACACTGAAGCTTTCTTT
clone_size: .; v_call: TRBV19; j_call: TRBJ1-5; d_call: TRBD1; cdr3_aa: CASRVMDRGYSNQPQHF; cdr3_nt: TGTGCCAGTAGGGTTATGGACAGGGGGTATAGCAATCAGCCCCAGCATTTT
clone_size: .; v_call: TRBV7-9; j_call: TRBJ2-4; d_call: TRBD1; cdr3_aa: CASSSARQGPKNIQYF; cdr3_nt: TGTGCCAGCAGCTCCGCACGACAGGGGCCCAAAAACATTCAGTACTTC
clone_size: .; v_call: TRBV7-2; j_call: TRBJ2-3; d_call: .; cdr3_aa: CASSPALGLGTDTQYF; cdr3_nt: TGTGCCAGCAGCCCCGCTTTGGGTTTGGGCACAGATACGCAGTATTTT
clone_size: .; v_call: TRBV19; j_call: TRBJ1-5; d_call: .; cdr3_aa: CASSMSGKPQHF; cdr3_nt: TGTGCCAGTAGTATGAGCGGTAAGCCCCAGCATTTT
clone_size: .; v_call: TRBV4-1; j_call: TRBJ2-7; d_call: TRBD2; cdr3_aa: CASSKGSGRASYEQYF; cdr3_nt: TGCGCCAGCAGCAAAGGAAGCGGGAGGGCCTCCTACGAGCAGTACTTC
clone_size: .; v_call: TRBV5-1; j_call: TRBJ2-3; d_call: TRBD1; cdr3_aa: CASSWDSPSTDTQYF; cdr3_nt: TGCGCCAGCAGCTGGGACAGTCCTAGCACAGATACGCAGTATTTT
clone_size: .; v_call: TRBV4-1; j_call: TRBJ2-7; d_call: TRBD1; cdr3_aa: CASSQTLRGTGSSEQYF; cdr3_nt: TGCGCCAGCAGCCAAACGCTCCGAGGGACAGGGTCCTCCGAGCAGTACTTC
clone_size: .; v_call: TRBV19; j_call: TRBJ1-1; d_call: .; cdr3_aa: CASSGRVTEAFF; cdr3_nt: TGTGCCAGTAGTGGCAGGGTCACTGAAGCTTTCTTT
clone_size: .; v_call: TRBV6-1; j_call: TRBJ1-3; d_call: .; cdr3_aa: CASSEARAGNTIYF; cdr3_nt: TGTGCCAGCAGTGAAGCCCGCGCTGGAAACACCATATATTTT
clone_size: .; v_call: TRBV2; j_call: TRBJ1-4; d_call: TRBD1; cdr3_aa: CASSLQGIPNEKLFF; cdr3_nt: TGTGCCAGCAGTCTACAGGGGATCCCTAATGAAAAACTGTTTTTT
clone_size: .; v_call: TRBV4-3; j_call: TRBJ1-1; d_call: .; cdr3_aa: CASSFLQGNTEAFF; cdr3_nt: TGCGCCAGCAGCTTCCTACAGGGAAACACTGAAGCTTTCTTT
clone_size: .; v_call: TRBV4-2; j_call: TRBJ2-7; d_call: TRBD1; cdr3_aa: CASSLQTGSPLRAYEQYF; cdr3_nt: TGTGCCAGCAGCCTCCAGACAGGGAGCCCATTAAGGGCCTACGAGCAGTACTTC
clone_size: .; v_call: TRBV19; j_call: TRBJ1-3; d_call: .; cdr3_aa: CASSIQSRGNTIYF; cdr3_nt: TGTGCCAGTAGTATCCAGAGCCGTGGAAACACCATATATTTT